Sequencing of this T cell receptor beta chain was carried out in a study of PD-L1 blockade in urothelial cancer. Study information: Dosed intravenously at 1,200 mg every 3 weeks, atezolizumab was initiated by patients around 2014. Samples came from 3 weeks, at the second dose, and 6 weeks into treatment.

CDR1 SGHTA and CDR2 FQGNSA come from the germline V gene. The CDR3 extends over 15 amino acids. The method was immunoSEQ multiplex PCR; TCRdb's version includes in-frame clones alone and lacks a portion of them. The sample records more than 90,000 clones, over 65% being singletons. Time point denoted: peripheral blood 6 weeks after treatment start. A word on this clone: A read error may produce the germline difference seen at one junction end.

This TCR derives from a man in his 70s with urothelial cancer. This chain uses TRBV7-2 with TRBJ2-3; 8 bases are shared with TRBD1. The sample was PBMCs, taken around atezolizumab (anti-PD-L1) treatment. The CDR3 DNA reads as TGTGCCAGCAGCTTAGAGGCAGGGGGCACGGATACGCAGTATTTT. This encodes CASSLEAGGTDTQYF.